This passage covers 15 T cell receptor beta chains from one sample sequenced in a study of T cells after yellow fever vaccination. TCRdb ran MiXCR on the 5' RACE reads and lists one entry per CDR3 protein. This table holds hundreds of thousands of distinct CDR3 sequences, around 3.6% found once. The sample was PBMCs, taken on the day of the yellow fever booster vaccination. The receptors were sampled from a man between 18 and 35 years old who received the YFV17D yellow fever vaccine.

This clonotype occurred a few times. The chain couples TRBV6-1 to TRBJ1-3, with a tentative D call TRBD1 (6 bases). Germline loops: CDR1 MNHNS, CDR2 SASEGT. Trimming pared 1 base from V and 3 bases from J, leaving 10 bases between. This CDR3 is built from 15 residues. The CDR3 DNA is TGTGCCAGCAGTGAAGTATCCAGGGGTGGAAACACCATATATTTT. This translates into CASSEVSRGGNTIYF.

This clonotype occurred a few times. CDR3: CASSLGSGGGYEQYV. The DNA of the CDR3 is TGTGCCAGCAGTTTAGGTAGCGGGGGAGGGTACGAGCAGTACGTC. The chain joins TRBV12-3 or TRBV12-4 to TRBJ2-7; 9 nucleotides match TRBD2. The V and J ends lost 1 base and 4 bases, in that order; junction bases with no gene match: 5. This CDR3 contains 15 residues.

The CDR3 region is CSARGFGDTAGEQYF. CDR3 nucleotide sequence: TGCAGTGCTAGAGGGTTCGGAGACACCGCTGGGGAGCAGTACTTC. This chain connects TRBV20-1 to TRBJ2-7, with D uncertain. This CDR3 is built from 15 residues. Per the germline V gene, CDR1 is DFQATT and CDR2 is SNEGSKA (reference sequence). V lost 1 base to trimming and J lost 7 bases, with 20 bases between them.

The J gene is TRBJ2-2, the V gene TRBV15, with TRBD1 identical over 9 bases. Losses at the gene ends were 0 bases for V and 0 bases for J; bases not matched to a gene: 2. Per the germline V gene, CDR1 is LNHNV and CDR2 is YYDKDF (reference sequence). The CDR3 extends over 17 amino acids. CDR3 coding DNA: TGTGCCACCAGCAGAGATTGGGACAGGGCGAACACCGGGGAGCTGTTTTTT. Amino acids: CATSRDWDRANTGELFF.

The table lists this clonotype with many counts. The chain couples TRBV7-9 to TRBJ1-5, with D tentatively TRBD1 (5 bases). CDR1 is SEHNR and CDR2 is FQNEAQ in the germline V gene (reference sequence). The CDR3 is made up of 14 amino acids. V was shortened by 8 bases and J by 2 bases, with 13 bases between the two germline ends. The CDR3 reads CASGPLGGNQPQHF. Here the CDR3 DNA reads TGTGCCAGCGGCCCTTTAGGGGGCAATCAGCCCCAGCATTTT.

This clonotype was seen ten or more times. The J gene is TRBJ2-2, the V gene TRBV5-1; no clear D gene. Germline assignment: CDR1 SGHRS and CDR2 YFSETQ. The germline V and J ends were trimmed by 4 bases and 7 bases, with 11 bases remaining between them. This CDR3 contains 13 residues. The CDR3 loop is CASSRDANGELFF. The CDR3 coding sequence is TGCGCCAGCAGCCGTGACGCTAACGGGGAGCTGTTTTTT.

This rearrangement joins TRBV7-9 to TRBJ1-5; D unclear. There are 14 residues in the CDR3. The V end was cut by 1 base, the J end by 5 bases, with 9 bases between. Germline V CDR1 and CDR2: SEHNR, FQNEAQ (reference sequence). CDR3 residues: CASSLGESDQPQHF. As DNA, the CDR3 is TGTGCCAGCAGCTTAGGGGAATCGGATCAGCCCCAGCATTTT.

This clonotype was seen only a few times. V gene TRBV5-6 combines with J gene TRBJ2-3; no reliable D call. The CDR3 consists of 13 residues. Trimming took 0 bases from V and 4 from J, leaving 6 bases between them. Germline V gives CDR1 SGHDT, CDR2 YYEEEE. In DNA, the CDR3 is TGTGCCAGCAGCTTGGCCAATTCAGATACGCAGTATTTT. Encoded protein: CASSLANSDTQYF.

The sample holds a few counts of this clonotype. J is TRBJ2-3 and V is TRBV5-6; TRBD1 aligns across 9 bases. Germline CDR1 SGHDT, CDR2 YYEEEE. J lost 4 bases, V lost 0 bases, and 3 bases had no gene match. This CDR3 region has 15 residues. The CDR3 spells CASSLGDREADTQYF. The CDR3, as DNA: TGTGCCAGCAGCTTGGGGGACAGGGAGGCAGATACGCAGTATTTT.

To note about this clonotype: This may be a read error: a much more frequent sequence differs by one nucleotide. This sequence joins TRBV5-1 and TRBJ2-7, with a tentative D call TRBD1 (6 bases). Germline V gives CDR1 SGHRS, CDR2 YFSETQ. CDR3 length: 15 residues. V lost 0 bases, J lost 6 bases, and 16 bases lay in between. In DNA form, the CDR3 reads TGCGCCAGCAGCTTGGGGTCACAGGGTGGCCTCGAGCAGTACTTC. This codes for CASSLGSQGGLEQYF.

The sample holds many counts of this clonotype. The chain uses TRBV14 and TRBJ2-1, with 8 positions matching TRBD2. The V gene end was trimmed by 1 base and the J gene end by 7 bases; junction bases not matched to a gene: 6. The CDR3 is 15 residues long. Germline CDR1 reads SGHDN; CDR2 reads FVKESK. The CDR3 here is CASSQGGGLMNEQFF. The CDR3 nucleotides read TGTGCCAGCAGCCAAGGCGGGGGGCTGATGAATGAGCAGTTCTTC.

The V call is TRBV7-9, the J call TRBJ2-3; the match to TRBD2 covers 10 bases. Germline trimming cut 5 bases from V and 3 bases from J; bases unmatched to any gene: 8. The germline V gene encodes CDR1 SEHNR and CDR2 FQNEAQ (reference sequence). The CDR3 totals 16 residues. Here the CDR3 DNA reads TGTGCCAGCAGCGCCCCAGCGGGGGGGTGGACAGATACGCAGTATTTT. Translating it yields CASSAPAGGWTDTQYF.

At least ten counts were recorded for this clonotype. V usage is TRBV5-1 and J usage is TRBJ2-5; 8 bases are shared with TRBD1. The CDR3 has 15 residues. The V segment lost 4 bases and the J segment 1 base; nucleotides outside the gene matches: 6. Germline CDR1 and CDR2: SGHRS and YFSETQ. CDR3 sequence: CASSTDRAGQETQYF. The CDR3 DNA follows: TGCGCCAGCAGCACGGACAGGGCCGGCCAAGAGACCCAGTACTTC.

This clonotype was seen a few times. The rearrangement uses TRBV9 and TRBJ1-3; 7 bases match TRBD1. The CDR3 is 16 amino acids. Germline assignment: CDR1 SGDLS and CDR2 YYNGEE. V was clipped by 2 bases and J by 0 bases; unmatched bases: 5. CDR3: CASSVGTEYSGNTIYF. Here the CDR3 DNA reads TGTGCCAGCAGCGTGGGGACAGAATACTCTGGAAACACCATATATTTT.

This clonotype has only a few counts. The gene calls are TRBV10-3 and TRBJ2-5; 10 nucleotides align to TRBD2. Trimming at V came to 5 bases and at J to 5 bases, leaving 11 bases not matched to a gene. This CDR3 contains 16 residues. Germline CDR1 is ENHRY and CDR2 is SYGVKD. The CDR3 here is CAISRVERGGRETQYF. In nucleotides, the CDR3 is TGTGCCATCAGTCGGGTGGAGCGGGGGGGCCGCGAGACCCAGTACTTC.